This TCR beta chain was sequenced for a study of T cells in Graves' hyperthyroidism and ophthalmopathy. Background on the study: Upon initial diagnosis and before any treatment, peripheral blood was collected. Findings of the study overall: Most clonotypes that expanded in the thyroid above 0.001 also showed up in blood.

This clonotype was recorded many times. Its cognate antigen is unknown. The study enrolled patients aged 18 to 65 with newly diagnosed hyperthyroidism of under 2 months' duration. The PBMCs had their origin in more than 9.5 ml of fresh peripheral blood. Amplification targeted TCR beta CDR3 regions from RNA transcripts. TCR CDR3 underwent first-round RT-PCR with the HTBI primer set. One entry per CDR3 protein, called by TCRdb with MiXCR from the multiplex PCR reads. Among 370,000 or so distinct CDR3 sequences listed, roughly 13% were seen once. Input material: blood. The TCR sequence derives from a man aged 30 to 45 with Graves' hyperthyroidism that later progressed to Graves' ophthalmopathy.

CDR3 protein: CASSYGQGSTDTQYF. Written as DNA, the CDR3 is TGTGCCAGCAGTTACGGCCAGGGGAGCACAGATACGCAGTATTTT. The chain links TRBV6-5 to TRBJ2-3, with a tentative D call TRBD1 (6 bases). The CDR3 has 15 residues. CDR1 is MNHEY and CDR2 is SVGAGI in the germline V gene. Trimming left V 2 bases short and J 0 bases short, with 9 bases between.